The clone carrying this T cell receptor (beta chain) showed up just a few times. The antigen is undetermined. At one of its ends the junction is not consistent with the germline gene, which may arise from a read error. Repertoires were generated with immunoSEQ multiplex PCR, while TCRdb's copy carries only in-frame clones and drops some. This repertoire shows some 150,000 clones, approximately 90% found once; its top ten account for roughly 2.8%. The CDR3 spans 13 residues. The germline V gene has CDR1 SQVTM and CDR2 ANQGSEA. This entry belongs to a study of T cell responses to AZD1222 COVID-19 vaccine. Whole-study results and caveats: Repertoire sampling happened only post peak T cell response. Reportedly, close to half of spike-specific TCRs are directed against unmutated variant regions. Mostly white British, mostly female donors; authors suggested clonal diversity may be underestimated.

The sequences come from peripheral blood, collected on day 0 of MenACWY control vaccination. The clonotype originates from an adult in good health. The V gene is TRBV29-1, the J gene TRBJ2-3, with a tentative D call TRBD1 (7 bases). In DNA form, the CDR3 reads TGCAGCGTTGAAGATCTTCAAGGAGGGGGCCGGGATTTT. Translated: CSVEDLQGGGRDF.